This T cell receptor beta chain appears in the sequencing data of a study of control samples from healthy donors and cancer patients (dated by TCRdb to the early 2020s). Library prep was done by the immunoSEQ multiplex PCR assay. TCRdb took this table from immuneACCESS and kept in-frame rearrangements with V and J called. Such tables lack part of the clones; where checked against another copy, unresolved V genes explain under half of the gap, and the rest is unexplained. The sample yields around 50,000 clones; approximately 86% were counted once. About 3% of the sample is in the top ten clones. From a lookup of the germline V gene, CDR1 and CDR2 are SNHLY and FYNNEI. V is trimmed back by 6 bases and J by 4 bases, and the junction contains 1 base that no gene match accounts for. Spanning cysteine to phenylalanine, the CDR3 consists of 13 amino acids. Only the CDR3 portion is preserved as DNA: 39 bases, with reading frame beginning at the first base.

Concerning this clone: Its cognate antigen has yet to be identified. No clone much larger than this one lies a single base away; base qualities are absent.

This chain joins TRBV2 to TRBJ2-2; 8 middle bases align to TRBD1. The clonotype was recovered from a woman aged 45-65 years with lung cancer. Sequenced: PBMCs. The CDR3 region has the sequence CASSTGGTGELFF. The nucleotides read TGTGCCAGCAGCACAGGGGGCACCGGGGAGCTGTTTTTT.